The next 28 T cell receptor beta chains were all read from a single sample in a study of T cells in women clearing cervical HPV infection. Here immunoSEQ multiplex PCR was the method, and the copy in TCRdb shows in-frame clones only, minus some. Its listing shows under 45,000 clones. Sequencing was carried out using blood buffy coat. These receptors were collected from a woman between 18 and 69 years old with a cervical HPV16 infection that either progressed to CIN3+ or cleared (not recorded which).

Of note for this clone: Read sequence stops 3 residues before the CDR3 end, and the germline J gene provides the missing end. This rearrangement joins TRBV18 to TRBJ2-3; possibly TRBD1 for D (6 bases). The germline gives CDR1 KGHSH, CDR2 LQKENI. V was pared by 0 bases and J by 1 base, with 11 bases between. The CDR3 sequence is 16 residues long. CDR3 DNA (partial): TGTGCCAGCTCACCACCGGGGGCAGGGGGCACAGATACG. Residues: CASSPPGAGGTDT. The full-length CDR3 reads as CASSPPGAGGTDTQYF.

With respect to this clone: The read is 3 residues too short to cover the CDR3 end, so that end is filled in from the germline J gene. The rearrangement joins TRBV27 to TRBJ1-2; TRBD1 matches at 12 bases. J lost 2 bases, V lost 4 bases, and 8 bases had no gene match. The CDR3 consists of 17 residues. Germline CDR1 reads MNHEY; CDR2 reads SMNVEV (reference sequence). Here the CDR3 reads CASSSGTGGPYNYGYTF. Partial CDR3 DNA: TGTGCCAGCAGTTCGGGGACAGGGGGCCCTTACAACTATGGC.

Notes on this clone: Read coverage stops 3 residues before the CDR3 terminus; the germline J gene supplies the remainder. The V gene is TRBV19, the J gene TRBJ1-4; D might be TRBD1 (6 bases). This CDR3 has 12 residues. Trimming took off 5 bases at V and 7 bases at J, with 8 bases between the two ends. CDR1 LNHDA and CDR2 SQIVND come from the germline V gene (reference sequence). CDR3 bases read: TGTGCCAGTAGTGCGGACAGTGAAAAA. Translating gives CASSADSEK. The CDR3, in full, reads CASSADSEKLFF. The full variable domain, its missing parts supplied by reference TRBV19 and TRBJ1-4, is DGGITQSPKYLFRKEGQNVTLSCEQNLNHDAMYWYRQDPGQGLRLIYYSQIVNDFQKGDIAEGYSVSREKKESFPLTVTSAQKNPTAFYLCASSADSEKLFFGSGTQLSVL.

In the case of this clone: The read finishes 3 residues shy of the CDR3 end, and the germline J gene is used to complete it. V is TRBV4-1 and J is TRBJ2-1, with a weak D call TRBD1 (5 bases). V was shortened by 0 bases and J by 9 bases, with 12 bases between the two germline ends. Germline lookup yields CDR1 MGHRA and CDR2 YSYEKL. CDR3 length: 14 amino acids. The DNA read from the CDR3 is TGCGCCAGCAGCCAAGATAGTACGACAGTTGAG. Translation gives CASSQDSTTVE. The complete CDR3 sequence is CASSQDSTTVEQFF.

A word on this clone: The read gets to within 3 residues of the CDR3 end, and the germline J gene fills in the rest. V usage is TRBV7-6 and J usage is TRBJ1-1; D unclear. V was cut by 1 base and J by 1 base, with 19 bases left in between. Germline V gives CDR1 SGHVS, CDR2 FNYEAQ. The CDR3 length is 18 residues. The sequenced CDR3 bases are TGTGCCAGCAGCTTAGTACCCCCCCATCGGGTGCAGAACACTGAA. It encodes CASSLVPPHRVQNTE. The full CDR3 sequence reads CASSLVPPHRVQNTEAFF.

Comment on this clone: The CDR3 is cut off 3 residues early in the read; its end comes from the germline J gene. The V and J genes are TRBV20-1 and TRBJ1-2; perhaps TRBD1 as D (5 bases). The CDR3 is made up of 15 amino acids. Germline CDR1 is DFQATT and CDR2 is SNEGSKA (reference sequence). V gave up 6 bases and J gave up 5 bases, with 22 bases separating them. CDR3 DNA, as far as it was read: TGCAGTGCCATGGAAAGGGGCCTAGGTTCGTATGGC. The encoded protein is CSAMERGLGSYG. The complete CDR3 sequence is CSAMERGLGSYGYTF.

Comments on this clone: The CDR3 is cut off 3 residues early in the read; its end comes from the germline J gene. J is TRBJ1-5 and V is TRBV28; the match to TRBD1 covers 7 bases. The CDR3 runs to 18 residues. V gave up 4 bases and J gave up 0 bases; unmatched junction bases: 12. Germline CDR1 and CDR2: MDHEN and SYDVKM. The CDR3 bases that were read are TGTGCCAGCAGTTCCCGGGACAGACGTCTGTATAGCAATCAGCCC. Its protein is CASSSRDRRLYSNQP. Given in full, the CDR3 is CASSSRDRRLYSNQPQHF.

The covered CDR3 bases are TGTGCCAGCAGTGAGACCAGACAGGGACATGGC. Residues: CASSETRQGHG. The whole CDR3 is CASSETRQGHGYTF. The chain combines TRBV2 with TRBJ1-2; 7 nucleotides align to TRBD1. The missing CDR3 end, 3 residues past where the read stops, is filled in from the germline J gene. This CDR3 is 14 amino acids long. Germline CDR1 and CDR2: SNHLY and FYNNEI. V trimming: 3 bases; J trimming: 6 bases; junction bases outside the gene matches: 7.

Notes on this clone: The read finishes 3 residues shy of the CDR3 end, and the germline J gene is used to complete it. This chain joins TRBV20-1 and TRBJ2-5; D possibly corresponds to TRBD2 (6 bases). Germline-derived CDR1 and CDR2 are DFQATT and SNEGSKA (reference sequence). The CDR3 is 15 residues long. The ends were cut back, 0 bases at V and 6 bases at J, with 17 bases in the middle. CDR3 loop: CSAREGLEPAKTQYF. The CDR3 DNA, read in part, is TGCAGTGCTAGAGAGGGACTCGAGCCCGCAAAGACC.

With regard to this clone: The sequence runs out 3 residues before the end of the CDR3; the remainder is reconstructed from the germline J gene. The gene calls are TRBV7-2 and TRBJ2-1, with D perhaps matching TRBD2 (5 bases). V was shortened by 1 base and J by 2 bases, with 6 bases between the two germline ends. Germline V gene sequence: CDR1 SGHTA, CDR2 FQGNSA. The CDR3 loop spans 14 amino acids. CDR3 amino acids: CASSLDGAYNEQFF. The sequenced part of the CDR3 DNA is TGTGCCAGCAGCTTAGACGGGGCCTACAATGAG.

The CDR3 region is CAWGLAGQETQYF. Incomplete CDR3 DNA: TGTGCCTGGGGGCTAGCGGGACAAGAGACC. The chain joins TRBV2 to TRBJ2-5, with 9 bases that match TRBD2. Sequencing ends 3 residues short of the CDR3 end; the germline J gene provides the rest. Germline loops: CDR1 SNHLY, CDR2 FYNNEI. The V gene end was trimmed by 11 bases and the J gene end by 2 bases; junction bases not matched to a gene: 6. This CDR3 spans 13 amino acids.

CDR3 DNA, as far as it was read: TGTACCAGCAGCTTGGCGCGAGGGGATACG. It encodes CTSSLARGDT. The full CDR3 protein reads CTSSLARGDTQYF. The chain links TRBV7-2 to TRBJ2-3, with a weak D call TRBD2 (5 bases). The CDR3 goes on 3 residues after the read ends, and that part is filled in from the germline J gene. Trimming took off 3 bases at V and 6 bases at J, with 10 bases between the two ends. CDR3 size: 13 residues. Germline CDR1 is SGHTA and CDR2 is FQGNSA.

Worth noting for this clone: The read ends 3 residues early relative to the CDR3; the germline J gene fills the gap. The chain employs TRBV19 and TRBJ1-2; D remains unclear. CDR3 length: 16 residues. Per germline, CDR1 LNHDA and CDR2 SQIVND (reference sequence). V was pared by 7 bases and J by 0 bases, with 18 bases between. CDR3 sequence: CASTYAGSYSNYGYTF. Incomplete CDR3 DNA: TGTGCCAGTACTTACGCGGGTAGCTACTCTAACTATGGC.

In regard to this clone: The CDR3 end lies 3 residues beyond the end of the read and is filled in from the germline J gene. V is TRBV7-9 and J is TRBJ2-3, with a possible D match to TRBD2 (5 bases). The CDR3 is made up of 13 amino acids. The V end was cut by 1 base, the J end by 4 bases, with 6 bases between. Germline assignment: CDR1 SEHNR and CDR2 FQNEAQ (reference sequence). Partial CDR3 DNA: TGTGCCAGCAGCTTAGTGAGGGCAGATACG. Protein sequence: CASSLVRADT. The entire CDR3 reads CASSLVRADTQYF.

About this clone itself: The CDR3 end is not reached by the read, which stops 3 residues before it; the germline J gene fills it in. The V and J genes are TRBV5-1 and TRBJ2-3; D unclear. Germline V CDR1 and CDR2: SGHRS, YFSETQ. CDR3 size: 16 residues. V lost 0 bases and J lost 0, with 11 bases in between. The CDR3 sequence is CASSLGLVASTDTQYF. The part of the CDR3 DNA that was read is TGCGCCAGCAGCTTGGGGCTGGTGGCTAGCACAGATACG.

The CDR3 DNA, read in part, is TGTGCCAGCAGTTCAGGGTGGGGTGAGGCTAATGAAAAA. Translated, it gives CASSSGWGEANEK. The CDR3 in its entirety is CASSSGWGEANEKLFF. The rearrangement joins TRBV27 to TRBJ1-4, with D perhaps matching TRBD1 (5 bases). The DNA ends 3 residues before the CDR3 does, and the rest of the CDR3 is filled in from the germline J gene. The CDR3 has 16 amino acids. CDR1 and CDR2 (germline): MNHEY, SMNVEV (reference sequence). Trimming shortened V by 4 bases and J by 3 bases, and 15 bases separated the two germline ends.

Comments on this clone: The read falls 3 residues short of the CDR3 end, and the missing part is taken from the germline J gene. This chain links TRBV19 with TRBJ1-1; D might be TRBD1 (5 bases). CDR1 and CDR2 (germline): LNHDA, SQIVND (reference sequence). The V end was cut by 6 bases, the J end by 2 bases, with 16 bases between. This CDR3 is built from 15 residues. The covered CDR3 bases are TGTGCCAGTAGCAACCACCCGACAGTAAACACTGAA. This translates into CASSNHPTVNTE. The CDR3 reads in full as CASSNHPTVNTEAFF.

As regards this clone: Read coverage stops 3 residues before the CDR3 terminus; the germline J gene supplies the remainder. The rearrangement uses TRBV20-1 and TRBJ2-3; 16 bases are a match to TRBD2. The CDR3 loop spans 16 amino acids. Germline CDR1 is DFQATT and CDR2 is SNEGSKA (reference sequence). The covered CDR3 bases are TGCAGTGCGTCCCCCGGGACTAGCGGGGGGGCTGGGACG. Its translation is CSASPGTSGGAGT. The complete CDR3 protein is CSASPGTSGGAGTQYF.

Points on this clone: The missing CDR3 end, 3 residues past where the read stops, is filled in from the germline J gene. The gene calls are TRBV20-1 and TRBJ2-3, with TRBD2 as a possible D gene (6 bases). Germline CDR1 reads DFQATT; CDR2 reads SNEGSKA (reference sequence). The germline V and J ends were trimmed by 4 bases and 6 bases, with 11 bases remaining between them. The CDR3 totals 12 residues. CDR3 residues: CSATRDSDTQYF. The covered CDR3 bases are TGCAGTGCTACTCGGGACTCCGATACG.

Concerning this clone itself: The CDR3 end falls 3 residues outside the read, so it is completed with the germline J gene. The genes are TRBV2 and TRBJ2-7; 7 nucleotides agree with TRBD1. CDR1 SNHLY and CDR2 FYNNEI come from the germline V gene. This CDR3 is built from 14 residues. V dropped 4 bases and J dropped 6; count of bases not matched to a gene: 9. CDR3 bases read: TGTGCCAGCAGTGTATCGGGACAGCGTCCCGAG. It yields the protein CASSVSGQRPE. The whole CDR3 sequence is CASSVSGQRPEQYF.

CDR3 region: CASSFSPYTEAFF. The CDR3 DNA, read in part, is TGTGCCAGCAGCTTCTCCCCTTACACTGAA. This sequence joins TRBV11-3 and TRBJ1-1, with unresolved D. The read stops 3 residues short of the end of the CDR3; the missing end is completed from the germline J gene. There are 13 residues in the CDR3. Between the trimmed V and J ends, which lost 3 bases and 3 bases, there was a span of 8 bases. The germline V gene has CDR1 SGHNT and CDR2 YENEEA.

About this clone itself: The read is 3 residues too short to cover the CDR3 end, so that end is filled in from the germline J gene. This chain joins TRBV2 and TRBJ2-2; 9 nucleotides line up with TRBD2. Unmatched junction bases numbered 5, after V lost 7 bases and J lost 8 bases. Germline V lookup: CDR1 SNHLY, CDR2 FYNNEI. The length of the CDR3 is 13 residues. Partial CDR3 DNA: TGTGCCAGCATAGCGGGAGTGTGGGGGGAG. Amino acids: CASIAGVWGE. In full, the CDR3 reads CASIAGVWGELFF.

As regards this clone: The CDR3 end falls 3 residues outside the read, so it is completed with the germline J gene. The chain has TRBV15 and TRBJ2-2; a weak D match, TRBD1 (6 bases). Germline V gene sequence: CDR1 LNHNV, CDR2 YYDKDF (reference sequence). The CDR3 extends over 16 amino acids. V was trimmed by 3 bases and J by 0 bases, leaving 11 bases between them. The CDR3 spells CATSSRRGSNTGELFF. CDR3 DNA (partial): TGTGCCACCAGCAGCCGCAGGGGTTCGAACACCGGGGAG.

Comment on this clone: Read coverage stops 3 residues before the CDR3 terminus; the germline J gene supplies the remainder. J is TRBJ2-3 and V is TRBV7-3, with TRBD2 matching 13 bases. This CDR3 is 16 amino acids long. Trimming cost V 3 bases and J 4 bases; bases outside gene matches: 4. Per germline, CDR1 SGHTA and CDR2 FQGTGA. CDR3 protein: CASSFWTSGGPDTQYF. The sequenced part of the CDR3 DNA is TGTGCCAGCAGCTTCTGGACTAGCGGGGGACCAGATACG.

As to this clone: The read ends 3 residues early relative to the CDR3; the germline J gene fills the gap. This sequence joins TRBV12-3 or TRBV12-4 and TRBJ1-6, with 7 bases lining up with TRBD1. Trimming took 7 bases from V and 9 from J; bases not matched to a gene: 9. The CDR3 runs to 14 residues. CDR3 region: CASTEGARSSPLHF. The CDR3 DNA, read in part, is TGTGCCAGCACCGAGGGGGCTCGGAGTTCACCC.

The CDR3 bases that were read are TGCAGTGCTAGGGGTCTAGCGGCCTACGAG. Protein sequence: CSARGLAAYE. The complete CDR3 protein is CSARGLAAYEQYF. The chain has TRBV20-1 and TRBJ2-7; 7 bases line up with TRBD2. The CDR3 end lies 3 residues beyond the end of the read and is filled in from the germline J gene. V was clipped by 3 bases and J by 2 bases; unmatched bases: 4. The CDR3 runs to 13 residues. Germline CDR1 reads DFQATT; CDR2 reads SNEGSKA (reference sequence).

A note on this clone: Read coverage stops 3 residues before the CDR3 terminus; the germline J gene supplies the remainder. The gene calls are TRBV19 and TRBJ2-7; TRBD1 matches at 9 bases. The germline gives CDR1 LNHDA, CDR2 SQIVND (reference sequence). With 5 bases clipped from V and 4 bases from J, the junction kept 6 bases outside the gene matches. The CDR3 spans 14 residues. CDR3 in amino acids: CASSPGTGSYEQYF. The sequenced CDR3 bases are TGTGCCAGTAGTCCCGGGACAGGGTCGTACGAG.

Turning to this clone: The sequence runs out 3 residues before the end of the CDR3; the remainder is reconstructed from the germline J gene. The chain uses TRBV7-9 and TRBJ1-5; D possibly corresponds to TRBD1 (6 bases). In germline, CDR1 is SEHNR, CDR2 FQNEAQ (reference sequence). Trimming took 6 bases from V and 1 from J, leaving 10 bases between them. This CDR3 region has 14 residues. This chain's CDR3 is CASSPQGSNQPQHF. The DNA read from the CDR3 is TGTGCCAGCAGTCCACAGGGAAGCAATCAGCCC.